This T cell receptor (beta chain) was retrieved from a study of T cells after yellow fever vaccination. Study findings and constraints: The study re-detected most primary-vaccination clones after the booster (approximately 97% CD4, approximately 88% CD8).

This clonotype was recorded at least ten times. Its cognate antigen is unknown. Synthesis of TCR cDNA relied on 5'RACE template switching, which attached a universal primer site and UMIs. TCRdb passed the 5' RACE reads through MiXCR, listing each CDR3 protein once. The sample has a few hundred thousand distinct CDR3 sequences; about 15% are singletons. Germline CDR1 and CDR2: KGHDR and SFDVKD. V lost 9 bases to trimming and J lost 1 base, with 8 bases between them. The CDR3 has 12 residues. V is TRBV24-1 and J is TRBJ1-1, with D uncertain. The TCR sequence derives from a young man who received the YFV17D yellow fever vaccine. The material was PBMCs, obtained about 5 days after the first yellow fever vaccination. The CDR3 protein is CATSDPNTEAFF. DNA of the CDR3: TGTGCCACCTCAGACCCGAACACTGAAGCTTTCTTT.